Below are 29 T cell receptor beta chains sequenced from a single sample in a study of T cell responses to AZD1222 COVID-19 vaccine (dated by TCRdb to 2020 to 2023). Library construction relied on the immunoSEQ multiplex PCR assay. TCRdb stores this immuneACCESS table with in-frame sequences only. Part of the clones is absent; in the studies checked, under half of the shortfall reflects unresolved V genes, and no reason is known for the rest. The sample table lists fewer than 130,000 clones, roughly four fifths of them with a count of one. The leading ten clones occupy 4% to 5% of the sample. Sample time point, as interpreted from the label and publication: baseline before first vaccination. The sequencing used peripheral blood, collected on day 0 of AZD1222 vaccination. The receptors were sampled from an adult in good health.

The genes are TRBV27 and TRBJ2-7; perhaps TRBD1 as D (6 bases). This CDR3 spans 13 amino acids. Trimming pared 6 bases from V and 6 bases from J, leaving 15 bases between. Germline loops: CDR1 MNHEY, CDR2 SMNVEV (reference sequence). CDR3 protein: CASRRQVLSEQYF. The CDR3 DNA reads as TGTGCCAGCAGACGACAGGTCTTGAGCGAGCAGTACTTC.

The chain recombines TRBV28 with TRBJ1-2, with D possibly being TRBD1 (5 bases). The CDR3 loop spans 13 amino acids. Germline CDR1 reads MDHEN; CDR2 reads SYDVKM. V lost 6 bases, J lost 4 bases, and 12 bases lay in between. The CDR3 reads CASSDTGFYGYTF. CDR3 DNA sequence: TGTGCCAGCAGCGATACAGGTTTCTATGGCTACACCTTC.

CDR3 in DNA: TGTGCCAGCAGTTCCGAGTACGGTCTCCACGAGCAGTACTTC. Its protein product is CASSSEYGLHEQYF. J is TRBJ2-7 and V is TRBV11-2; D uncertain. Trimming removed 6 bases at V and 5 bases at J, with 17 bases between. Germline CDR1 and CDR2: SGHAT and FQNNGV. CDR3 length: 14 amino acids.

The table lists this clone with a few counts. The genes are TRBV6-5 and TRBJ2-1; 9 bases line up with TRBD2. The germline CDR1 and CDR2 sequences are MNHEY and SVGAGI. The V segment lost 4 bases and the J segment 6 bases; nucleotides outside the gene matches: 7. CDR3 length: 15 amino acids. CDR3 loop: CASSSPRGGPNEQFF. DNA of the CDR3: TGTGCCAGCAGTTCACCGCGGGGGGGCCCCAATGAGCAGTTCTTC.

CDR3 residues: CASSLAGPRLAGVGNEQYF. CDR3 nucleotide sequence: TGTGCCAGCAGCTTAGCGGGGCCTCGACTAGCGGGAGTGGGTAACGAGCAGTACTTC. The chain carries TRBV7-2 and TRBJ2-7; 12 nucleotides align to TRBD2. Trimming removed 0 bases from V and 5 bases from J; junction bases left unmatched: 14. The CDR3 runs 19 residues. Germline CDR1 and CDR2: SGHTA and FQGNSA.

The chain is built from TRBV18 and TRBJ1-1; D call uncertain. The germline gives CDR1 KGHSH, CDR2 LQKENI. Trimming shortened V by 6 bases and J by 1 base, and 15 bases separated the two germline ends. The CDR3 sequence is 15 residues long. The CDR3 DNA reads as TGTGCCAGCTCCACTCTAGACGGAGGGAACACTGAAGCTTTCTTT. Its translation: CASSTLDGGNTEAFF.

V usage is TRBV7-8 and J usage is TRBJ1-5, with D tentatively TRBD1 (6 bases). This CDR3 is 17 amino acids long. V lost 2 bases to trimming and J lost 0 bases, with 14 bases between them. Germline V lookup: CDR1 SGHVS, CDR2 FQNEAQ. The chain's CDR3 is CASSLFGDRLSNQPQHF. Here the CDR3 DNA reads TGTGCCAGCAGCTTATTTGGTGACAGGCTTAGCAATCAGCCCCAGCATTTT. Full variable domain (remainder filled in from reference TRBV7-8 and TRBJ1-5): GAGVSQSPRYKVAKRGQDVALRCDPISGHVSLFWYQQALGQGPEFLTYFQNEAQLDKSGLPSDRFFAERPEGSVSTLKIQRTQQEDSAVYLCASSLFGDRLSNQPQHFGDGTRLSIL.

As DNA, the CDR3 is TGTGCCAGCAATTTCGCAGGCCCTACCTACGAGCAGTACTTC. Translation gives CASNFAGPTYEQYF. The chain carries TRBV27 and TRBJ2-7; D is ambiguous. The CDR3 consists of 14 residues. V was shortened by 7 bases and J by 2 bases, with 15 bases between the two germline ends. The V gene's germline CDR1 is MNHEY and CDR2 SMNVEV (reference sequence).

The V gene is TRBV11-1, the J gene TRBJ2-3; D is ambiguous. Germline V gene sequence: CDR1 SGHAT, CDR2 FQDESV (reference sequence). The CDR3 covers 14 residues. V lost 1 base, J lost 3 bases, and 8 bases lay in between. CDR3 protein: CASSLEGSTDTQYF. The CDR3 DNA is TGTGCCAGCAGCTTAGAGGGCAGTACAGATACGCAGTATTTT.

This chain links TRBV5-1 with TRBJ2-5; TRBD2 agrees at 8 bases. J was trimmed by 1 base and V by 0 bases; bases with no gene match: 2. The length of the CDR3 is 15 residues. Germline V gives CDR1 SGHRS, CDR2 YFSETQ. This CDR3 is CASSLVLAGQETQYF. The CDR3 DNA reads as TGCGCCAGCAGCTTGGTCCTAGCGGGCCAAGAGACCCAGTACTTC.

The chain has TRBV5-8 and TRBJ1-5; 7 bases line up with TRBD1. The length of the CDR3 is 15 residues. Trimming cost V 8 bases and J 3 bases; bases outside gene matches: 11. Germline V CDR1 and CDR2: SGHTS, YDEGEE. Here the CDR3 reads CASSKGAQVNQPQHF. The CDR3 DNA sequence: TGTGCCAGTTCTAAGGGGGCTCAAGTCAATCAGCCCCAGCATTTT.

The chain combines TRBV7-2 with TRBJ1-2; the match to TRBD1 covers 10 bases. Germline V lookup: CDR1 SGHTA, CDR2 FQGNSA. The CDR3 covers 15 residues. The V and J ends lost 3 bases and 5 bases, in that order; junction bases with no gene match: 6. For the CDR3, the DNA is TGTGCCAGCAGCTTTGGGACAGGGGCTGGGTATGGCTACACCTTC. Its translation is CASSFGTGAGYGYTF.

This clone was seen once. V usage is TRBV6-5 and J usage is TRBJ2-5, with 11 bases that match TRBD1. This CDR3 has 15 residues. Germline V gene lookup returns CDR1 MNHEY and CDR2 SVGAGI. J was trimmed by 3 bases and V by 2 bases; bases with no gene match: 2. The CDR3, as DNA: TGTGCCAGCAGTTACGGGACAGGGGGTAAAGAGACCCAGTACTTC. Residues: CASSYGTGGKETQYF.

This rearrangement joins TRBV5-5 to TRBJ2-7, with 7 bases that match TRBD1. With 0 bases clipped from V and 3 bases from J, the junction kept 6 bases outside the gene matches. This CDR3 spans 15 amino acids. CDR1 SGHKS and CDR2 YYEKEE come from the germline V gene (reference sequence). The CDR3 DNA follows: TGTGCCAGCAGCTTGGCGTCAGGGGGATTCTACGAGCAGTACTTC. Translated: CASSLASGGFYEQYF.

The V call is TRBV9, the J call TRBJ1-1, with D possibly matching TRBD1 (6 bases). Trimming pared 4 bases from V and 1 base from J, leaving 11 bases between. The germline V gene has CDR1 SGDLS and CDR2 YYNGEE. This CDR3 has 14 residues. The CDR3 DNA sequence: TGTGCCAGCAGCTTCCGGGACACGAACACTGAAGCTTTCTTT. Its translation is CASSFRDTNTEAFF.

The chain recombines TRBV6-2 or TRBV6-3 with TRBJ2-5, with unresolved D. Deletions cut 5 bases from V and 5 bases from J, with 9 bases between. The CDR3 sequence is 12 residues long. The germline CDR1 and CDR2 sequences are MNHEY and SVGEGT. The CDR3 DNA reads TGTGCCAGCAGTAGCAACTGGGAGACCCAGTACTTC. Translated, it gives CASSSNWETQYF.

V gene TRBV2 combines with J gene TRBJ1-1, with D perhaps matching TRBD1 (6 bases). The CDR3 covers 14 residues. CDR1 SNHLY and CDR2 FYNNEI come from the germline V gene. The V end lost 6 bases, the J end lost 0 bases, and 11 bases lay between the germline ends. CDR3 protein: CASRKQGVNTEAFF. The DNA for the CDR3 is TGTGCCAGCAGAAAACAGGGTGTGAACACTGAAGCTTTCTTT. The entire variable domain, with the rest obtained from reference TRBV2 and TRBJ1-1, is as follows: EPEVTQTPSHQVTQMGQEVILRCVPISNHLYFYWYRQILGQKVEFLVSFYNNEISEKSEIFDDQFSVERPDGSNFTLKIRSTKLEDSAMYFCASRKQGVNTEAFFGQGTRLTVV.

The V call is TRBV24-1, the J call TRBJ2-1, with 8 bases matching TRBD1. CDR1 is KGHDR and CDR2 is SFDVKD in the germline V gene. V was clipped by 2 bases and J by 3 bases; unmatched bases: 5. The CDR3 loop spans 16 amino acids. The CDR3 DNA reads TGTGCCACCAGTGATTCGGGGACAGGAATCTACAATGAGCAGTTCTTC. This encodes CATSDSGTGIYNEQFF.

The chain couples TRBV11-3 to TRBJ2-7, with a possible D match to TRBD2 (5 bases). Trimming shortened V by 5 bases and J by 6 bases, and 14 bases separated the two germline ends. The CDR3 totals 13 residues. Per germline, CDR1 SGHNT and CDR2 YENEEA. The CDR3 bases are TGTGCCAGCAGCCCTAGCCGTCTCGGCGAGCAGTACTTC. It codes for CASSPSRLGEQYF.

J is TRBJ1-5 and V is TRBV3-1 (or the pseudogene TRBV3-2); TRBD1 aligns across 9 bases. V shed 4 bases and J 3 bases; nucleotides not matched to a gene: 10. This CDR3 is 17 amino acids long. Germline V gives CDR1 LGHDT, CDR2 YNNKEL (reference sequence). In nucleotides, the CDR3 is TGTGCCAGCAGCCGCAGCAAGGGACAGGGTAACAATCAGCCCCAGCATTTT. The encoded protein is CASSRSKGQGNNQPQHF.

The chain employs TRBV19 and TRBJ1-5; the D is unclear. Deletions cut 1 base from V and 5 bases from J, with 9 bases between. Looked up from germline, CDR1 is LNHDA and CDR2 is SQIVND (reference sequence). The CDR3 loop spans 14 amino acids. The CDR3 sequence is CASSIVGSYQPQHF. The CDR3 DNA reads as TGTGCCAGTAGTATAGTAGGGAGTTATCAGCCCCAGCATTTT.

V is TRBV28 and J is TRBJ1-2, with a possible D match to TRBD1 (5 bases). The V gene's germline CDR1 is MDHEN and CDR2 SYDVKM. The CDR3 totals 12 residues. Trimming stripped 6 bases from V and 6 bases from J, with 11 bases between. The CDR3 DNA follows: TGTGCCAGCAGAGGGGTGGGCGATGGCTACACCTTC. This translates into CASRGVGDGYTF.

CDR3 protein: CASSPRTVSGYTF. The DNA for the CDR3 is TGTGCCAGCAGCCCCCGGACAGTCTCTGGCTACACCTTC. This sequence joins TRBV7-2 and TRBJ1-2; possible D gene TRBD1, 6 bases. The CDR3 contains 13 residues. Germline V gene lookup returns CDR1 SGHTA and CDR2 FQGNSA. Trimming took 5 bases from V and 7 from J, leaving 14 bases between them.

CDR3 in DNA: TGTGCCAGCAGTTCCGGACTAGCGGGAGCATCCTACAATGAGCAGTTCTTC. The encoded protein is CASSSGLAGASYNEQFF. The chain recombines TRBV28 with TRBJ2-1, with TRBD2 matching over 13 bases. The CDR3 contains 17 residues. Trimming took 4 bases from V and 1 from J; bases not matched to a gene: 4. Germline V gives CDR1 MDHEN, CDR2 SYDVKM.

This chain links TRBV7-9 with TRBJ2-3; 10 bases are shared with TRBD2. J lost 7 bases, V lost 4 bases, and 8 bases had no gene match. CDR1 SEHNR and CDR2 FQNEAQ come from the germline V gene (reference sequence). This CDR3 contains 15 residues. The CDR3 reads CASSSHSGGINTQYF. DNA of the CDR3: TGTGCCAGCAGCTCTCATAGCGGGGGGATTAATACGCAGTATTTT.

The chain couples TRBV5-1 to TRBJ1-1, with 9 positions matching TRBD1. J gave up 1 base and V 3 bases, and 1 base lay outside the gene matches. Germline values: CDR1 SGHRS, CDR2 YFSETQ. The CDR3 loop spans 14 amino acids. The CDR3 reads CASSSTGGNTEAFF. CDR3 in DNA: TGCGCCAGCAGCTCGACAGGGGGGAACACTGAAGCTTTCTTT. Drawing the rest from reference TRBV5-1 and TRBJ1-1, the complete variable domain is KAGVTQTPRYLIKTRGQQVTLSCSPISGHRSVSWYQQTPGQGLQFLFEYFSETQRNKGNFPGRFSGRQFSNSRSEMNVSTLELGDSALYLCASSSTGGNTEAFFGQGTRLTVV.

The chain uses TRBV18 and TRBJ1-3; D not certain. CDR1 KGHSH and CDR2 LQKENI come from the germline V gene. The V and J ends lost 3 bases and 0 bases respectively, with 15 bases between them. This CDR3 is 17 amino acids long. The CDR3 DNA follows: TGTGCCAGCTCACCCCGGGCCCCCAGTAGCTCTGGAAACACCATATATTTT. It is translated as CASSPRAPSSSGNTIYF.

This clone was recorded once. The J gene is TRBJ2-3, the V gene TRBV28; 11 bases fit TRBD1. Germline trimming cut 6 bases from V and 14 bases from J; bases unmatched to any gene: 19. The CDR3 consists of 16 residues. Looked up from germline, CDR1 is MDHEN and CDR2 is SYDVKM. The CDR3 sequence: CASSPTPGQGVGWGYF. The CDR3 DNA is TGTGCCAGCAGCCCTACCCCGGGACAGGGGGTAGGTTGGGGGTATTTT.

The V call is TRBV11-2, the J call TRBJ2-7; the match to TRBD2 covers 11 bases. Germline-derived CDR1 and CDR2 are SGHAT and FQNNGV. The trim removed 7 bases at V and 3 bases at J, leaving 8 bases unmatched. The CDR3 runs to 15 residues. CDR3 loop: CASTPQLAGGYEQYF. The CDR3 DNA sequence: TGTGCCAGCACCCCTCAGCTAGCGGGGGGCTACGAGCAGTACTTC.